The next 24 T cell receptor beta chains were all read from a single sample in a study of T cell responses to AZD1222 COVID-19 vaccine (dated by TCRdb to about 2021). To prepare the library, the immunoSEQ multiplex PCR assay was applied. TCRdb took this table from immuneACCESS and kept in-frame rearrangements with V and J called. Such tables lack part of the clones; where checked against another copy, unresolved V genes explain under half of the gap, and the rest is unexplained. The sample contains roughly 150,000 clones, roughly 92% of them found a single time. Together, the top ten hold roughly 1.2% of the sample. This specimen's time point label, interpreted: about 28 days (+/-7) after the second vaccine dose. The sample was peripheral blood, taken 28 days after the second AZD1222 dose. These receptor sequences come from an adult who received the AZD1222 COVID-19 vaccine.

In the case of this clone: In the same sample, other DNA sequences code for this CDR3. This CDR3 reads CASSAGPSSYNEQFF. Here the CDR3 DNA reads TGTGCCAGCAGCGCAGGGCCGTCATCCTACAATGAGCAGTTCTTC. The genes are TRBV9 and TRBJ2-1, with D possibly being TRBD1 (5 bases). The CDR3 contains 15 residues. The V end was cut by 3 bases, the J end by 1 base, with 11 bases between. Germline lookup yields CDR1 SGDLS and CDR2 YYNGEE.

This chain connects TRBV5-4 to TRBJ1-2; 8 positions match TRBD1. The CDR3 is 14 amino acids. V shed 1 base and J 5 bases; nucleotides not matched to a gene: 4. Germline CDR1 is SGHNT and CDR2 is YYREEE (reference sequence). CDR3 sequence (DNA): TGTGCCAGCAGCTTGACAGGGGGGCGATATGGCTACACCTTC. This translates into CASSLTGGRYGYTF. The variable domain in full, with the rest retrieved from reference TRBV5-4 and TRBJ1-2, is ETGVTQSPTHLIKTRGQQVTLRCSSQSGHNTVSWYQQALGQGPQFIFQYYREEENGRGNFPPRFSGLQFPNYSSELNVNALELDDSALYLCASSLTGGRYGYTFGSGTRLTVV.

The table lists this clone with a few counts. This chain uses TRBV6-5 with TRBJ1-3, with D perhaps matching TRBD1 (5 bases). V lost 6 bases and J 0 bases, leaving 12 bases between the germline ends. Germline assignment: CDR1 MNHEY and CDR2 SVGAGI. The CDR3 is 15 amino acids. CDR3: CASRPQGPSGNTIYF. The CDR3 DNA is TGTGCCAGCAGACCCCAGGGTCCCTCTGGAAACACCATATATTTT.

This clone has a handful of counts. Other DNA sequences of this sample code for an identical CDR3. This sequence joins TRBV5-4 and TRBJ2-3; 13 positions match TRBD2. V lost 4 bases, J lost 0 bases, and 5 bases stayed unmatched. CDR3 length equals 17 residues. The V gene's germline CDR1 is SGHNT and CDR2 YYREEE (reference sequence). Here the CDR3 DNA reads TGTGCCAGCAGCCCTGGACTAGCGGGAGCAAGCACAGATACGCAGTATTTT. It is translated as CASSPGLAGASTDTQYF.

The genes are TRBV6-5 and TRBJ1-2; TRBD1 aligns across 8 bases. This CDR3 is 14 amino acids long. In germline, CDR1 is MNHEY, CDR2 SVGAGI. J was trimmed by 4 bases and V by 8 bases; bases with no gene match: 9. CDR3 amino acids: CASQTGAVPYGYTF. The CDR3 nucleotides are TGTGCCAGCCAGACAGGGGCCGTACCCTATGGCTACACCTTC.

The J gene is TRBJ2-5, the V gene TRBV29-1; 11 bases match TRBD1. Germline CDR1 reads SQVTM; CDR2 reads ANQGSEA. The CDR3 covers 15 residues. Losses at the gene ends were 6 bases for V and 7 bases for J; bases not matched to a gene: 13. The CDR3 DNA reads as TGCAGCGTGATCCACCGGACAGGGGGCGCGGGGACCCAGTACTTC. Translated, it gives CSVIHRTGGAGTQYF.

This CDR3 is CASSSHQDPYNEQFF. DNA of the CDR3: TGTGCCAGCAGTAGTCACCAAGACCCCTACAATGAGCAGTTCTTC. The J gene is TRBJ2-1, the V gene TRBV6-2 or TRBV6-3; D is uncertain. CDR3 length equals 15 residues. The germline CDR1 and CDR2 sequences are MNHEY and SVGEGT. V gave up 5 bases and J gave up 2 bases, with 13 bases separating them.

The CDR3 sequence is CASSGYGGLYEQYF. As DNA, the CDR3 is TGTGCCAGCAGTGGATACGGAGGGCTCTACGAGCAGTACTTC. The J gene is TRBJ2-7, the V gene TRBV2; D might be TRBD2 (6 bases). Trimming left V 4 bases short and J 3 bases short, with 13 bases between. The length of the CDR3 is 14 residues. Germline-derived CDR1 and CDR2 are SNHLY and FYNNEI.

CDR3 region: CASSLEPGAGTGKYSNQPQHF. CDR3 DNA sequence: TGTGCCAGCAGTCTCGAACCTGGCGCCGGGACAGGGAAATATAGCAATCAGCCCCAGCATTTT. The V call is TRBV6-6, the J call TRBJ1-5; 9 bases map to TRBD1. The length of the CDR3 is 21 residues. Trimming removed 5 bases from V and 0 bases from J; junction bases left unmatched: 20. The germline gives CDR1 MNHNY, CDR2 SVGAGI (reference sequence).

The chain has TRBV10-3 and TRBJ2-2, with a possible D match to TRBD1 (6 bases). V lost 8 bases, J lost 7 bases, and 17 bases lay in between. CDR3 length: 14 amino acids. Germline V gene sequence: CDR1 ENHRY, CDR2 SYGVKD. Here the CDR3 DNA reads TGTGCCATCCCCCACAGGGCCAGTAGCGGGGAGCTGTTTTTT. Residues: CAIPHRASSGELFF.

This chain connects TRBV7-2 to TRBJ1-5; D remains ambiguous. The CDR3 contains 19 residues. The germline gives CDR1 SGHTA, CDR2 FQGNSA. V lost 6 bases, J lost 3 bases, and 27 bases lay in between. In nucleotides, the CDR3 is TGTGCCAGCAGTCTTAGATTGGGTCTCGGTGGTTATTCCAATCAGCCCCAGCATTTT. Protein: CASSLRLGLGGYSNQPQHF.

This chain links TRBV15 with TRBJ2-7; D is unresolved. Trimming took off 0 bases at V and 2 bases at J, with 11 bases between the two ends. This CDR3 contains 15 residues. Germline assignment: CDR1 LNHNV and CDR2 YYDKDF (reference sequence). This CDR3 is CATSRELVPTYEQYF. CDR3 nucleotides: TGTGCCACCAGCAGAGAACTCGTCCCCACCTACGAGCAGTACTTC.

The CDR3 region has the DNA TGTGCCAGCAGTGACGCAGGGATCCACGAGCAGTACTTC. Protein: CASSDAGIHEQYF. This rearrangement joins TRBV2 to TRBJ2-7, with D maybe TRBD1 (5 bases). Germline V gives CDR1 SNHLY, CDR2 FYNNEI. V was clipped by 3 bases and J by 5 bases, with 11 bases between them. This CDR3 spans 13 amino acids.

V gene TRBV15 combines with J gene TRBJ1-5; no definite D call. V lost 0 bases and J 0 bases, leaving 9 bases between the germline ends. Per germline, CDR1 LNHNV and CDR2 YYDKDF (reference sequence). The CDR3 totals 16 residues. The CDR3 DNA sequence: TGTGCCACCAGCAGAGATCTAATCTATAGCAATCAGCCCCAGCATTTT. The encoded protein is CATSRDLIYSNQPQHF.

The rearrangement links TRBV4-1 to TRBJ1-2; D perhaps matches TRBD1 (6 bases). Germline loops: CDR1 MGHRA, CDR2 YSYEKL. The CDR3 extends over 15 amino acids. V was trimmed by 5 bases and J by 2 bases, leaving 15 bases between them. The CDR3 loop reads CASSSPTGLNYGYTF. The CDR3, as DNA: TGCGCCAGCAGCTCCCCGACAGGACTGAACTATGGCTACACCTTC.

The chain is built from TRBV7-9 and TRBJ2-3; perhaps D is TRBD1 or TRBD2 (5 bases each). The CDR3 covers 17 residues. Germline V lookup: CDR1 SEHNR, CDR2 FQNEAQ (reference sequence). Trimming cost V 6 bases and J 2 bases, with 21 bases left between them. Written as DNA, the CDR3 is TGTGCCAGCAGACGAGGGCAGGGCTCACCTTTCACAGATACGCAGTATTTT. It translates to CASRRGQGSPFTDTQYF.

The chain uses TRBV9 and TRBJ1-5, with a possible D match to TRBD1 (6 bases). V shed 0 bases and J shed 5 bases, with 9 bases lying between them. CDR1 is SGDLS, CDR2 YYNGEE, per germline. The CDR3 has 14 amino acids. The CDR3 region has the DNA TGTGCCAGCAGCGTAGGACAGGTGGATCAGCCCCAGCATTTT. It is translated as CASSVGQVDQPQHF. The full variable domain, its missing parts supplied by reference TRBV9 and TRBJ1-5, is DSGVTQTPKHLITATGQRVTLRCSPRSGDLSVYWYQQSLDQGLQFLIQYYNGEERAKGNILERFSAQQFPDLHSELNLSSLELGDSALYFCASSVGQVDQPQHFGDGTRLSIL.

The chain joins TRBV7-9 to TRBJ2-1; 9 bases match TRBD1. Germline assignment: CDR1 SEHNR and CDR2 FQNEAQ (reference sequence). The CDR3 has 17 amino acids. The V segment lost 3 bases and the J segment 3 bases; nucleotides outside the gene matches: 9. In DNA form, the CDR3 reads TGTGCCAGCAGCTTTTTGGGGGGGACAGGGATCTACAATGAGCAGTTCTTC. This sequence encodes CASSFLGGTGIYNEQFF.

The V call is TRBV4-3, the J call TRBJ1-5; 9 nucleotides match TRBD1. Looked up from germline, CDR1 is LGHNA and CDR2 is YSLEER. The J segment lost 5 bases and the V segment lost 3 bases, leaving 5 bases of the junction unmatched. The CDR3 runs to 15 residues. This CDR3 reads CASSQQDRGDQPQHF. CDR3 nucleotides: TGCGCCAGCAGCCAGCAAGACAGGGGGGATCAGCCCCAGCATTTT.

This clone came up a few times. The J gene is TRBJ1-1, the V gene TRBV18, with 9 nucleotides matching TRBD1. The CDR3 extends over 17 amino acids. The V segment lost 6 bases and the J segment 4 bases; nucleotides outside the gene matches: 15. Germline CDR1 reads KGHSH; CDR2 reads LQKENI. The CDR3 protein is CASSPSGQGQRGTEAFF. CDR3 nucleotide sequence: TGTGCCAGCTCCCCGTCGGGACAGGGCCAAAGGGGCACTGAAGCTTTCTTT.

Here the CDR3 reads CASSPLPGADNYGYTF. CDR3 coding DNA: TGTGCCAGCTCACCACTTCCGGGGGCTGATAACTATGGCTACACCTTC. This chain links TRBV18 with TRBJ1-2; D might be TRBD1 (6 bases). The CDR3 is 16 residues long. From germline, CDR1 is KGHSH and CDR2 LQKENI. The V end lost 1 base, the J end lost 1 base, and 13 bases lay between the germline ends.

The chain employs TRBV6-2 or TRBV6-3 and TRBJ2-3; D is perhaps TRBD2 (5 bases). This CDR3 region has 14 residues. Germline V gene sequence: CDR1 MNHEY, CDR2 SVGEGT. Trimming stripped 5 bases from V and 7 bases from J, with 16 bases between. CDR3 region: CASSQAGIANTQYF. The CDR3 coding sequence is TGTGCCAGCAGTCAAGCCGGGATTGCAAATACGCAGTATTTT.

J is TRBJ1-3 and V is TRBV7-2; D is undetermined. V lost 5 bases and J 2 bases, leaving 16 bases between the germline ends. CDR1 is SGHTA and CDR2 is FQGNSA in the germline V gene. This CDR3 has 16 residues. The CDR3 sequence is CASSPSRGLTGNTIYF. The CDR3 nucleotides are TGTGCCAGCAGCCCTAGCCGGGGTCTTACTGGAAACACCATATATTTT. The entire variable domain, with the rest obtained from reference TRBV7-2 and TRBJ1-3, is as follows: GAGVSQSPSNKVTEKGKDVELRCDPISGHTALYWYRQSLGQGLEFLIYFQGNSAPDKSGLPSDRFSAERTGGSVSTLTIQRTQQEDSAVYLCASSPSRGLTGNTIYFGEGSWLTVV.

The chain joins TRBV2 to TRBJ1-3; D gene unclear. This CDR3 region has 16 residues. The V end was cut by 1 base, the J end by 0 bases, with 10 bases between. Germline-derived CDR1 and CDR2 are SNHLY and FYNNEI. CDR3 DNA: TGTGCCAGCAGTGAAGTCGGGCAGATCTCTGGAAACACCATATATTTT. Its translation: CASSEVGQISGNTIYF.